This record covers a single T cell receptor beta chain. TCRdb keeps only in-frame clones here, not all; method: immunoSEQ multiplex PCR. Here the sample spans around 230,000 clones, 86% being singletons. The sample is drawn from a study of blood T cell repertoires in COVID-19. The CDR3 consists of 15 residues. Germline V gene lookup returns CDR1 MDHEN and CDR2 SYDVKM. V lost 2 bases, J lost 6 bases, and 16 bases lay in between. The rearrangement joins TRBV28 to TRBJ1-1; D uncertain. Specimen: peripheral blood. The receptor comes from a man aged 50 to 59 with COVID-19, enrolled during active disease. CDR3 residues: CASSLRRRSGAEAFF. The CDR3, as DNA: TGTGCCAGCAGTTTAAGGAGGCGGAGCGGCGCTGAAGCTTTCTTT.